This T cell receptor beta chain was captured in a study of tumor-infiltrating lymphocytes in primary liver carcinoma. A primer matching the constant region was used to make TCR beta cDNA from approximately 0.45 ug of total RNA. Libraries of TCR beta came from three nested multiplex PCR rounds with slightly modified ARM-PCR. A C-beta reverse primer and TRBV1-TRBV30 forward primers served in each of the first two PCR rounds, at 10 cycles apiece. TCRdb reanalysed the multiplex PCR reads using MiXCR and keeps one entry per CDR3 protein. The sample has 310,000 or so distinct CDR3 sequences, 58% seen once. About this clonotype: This may be a read error, as it is one base from a much larger clone.

Germline DNA was extracted too, while blood RNA derived from unsorted whole blood. J lost 10 bases, V lost 7 bases, and 9 bases had no gene match. The CDR3 covers 13 residues. The material sequenced was peripheral blood. The chain joins TRBV12-3 or TRBV12-4 to TRBJ1-1; 10 bases align to TRBD1. The receptor's source is a woman aged 25 to 39 with primary liver carcinoma and hepatitis B virus infection. The CDR3 nucleotides read TGTGCCAGCATTGTCCCGGGACAGGGGAGAGCTTTCTTT. Its translation: CASIVPGQGRAFF.